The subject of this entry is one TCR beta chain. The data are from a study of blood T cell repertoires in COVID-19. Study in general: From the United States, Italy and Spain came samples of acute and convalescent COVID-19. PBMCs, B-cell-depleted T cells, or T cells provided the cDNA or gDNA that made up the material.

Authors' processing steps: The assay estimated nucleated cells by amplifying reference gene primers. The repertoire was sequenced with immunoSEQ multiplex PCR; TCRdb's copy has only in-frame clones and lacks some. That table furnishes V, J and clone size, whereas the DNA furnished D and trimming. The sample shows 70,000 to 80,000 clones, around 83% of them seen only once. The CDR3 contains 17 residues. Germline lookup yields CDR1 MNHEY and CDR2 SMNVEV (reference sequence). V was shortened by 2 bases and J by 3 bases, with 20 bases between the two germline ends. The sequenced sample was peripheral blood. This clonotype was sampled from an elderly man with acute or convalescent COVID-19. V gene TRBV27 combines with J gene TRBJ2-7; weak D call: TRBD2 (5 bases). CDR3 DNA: TGTGCCAGCAGTTTAATAAGCGGTCGACTAAGGGACTACGAGCAGTACTTC. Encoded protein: CASSLISGRLRDYEQYF.